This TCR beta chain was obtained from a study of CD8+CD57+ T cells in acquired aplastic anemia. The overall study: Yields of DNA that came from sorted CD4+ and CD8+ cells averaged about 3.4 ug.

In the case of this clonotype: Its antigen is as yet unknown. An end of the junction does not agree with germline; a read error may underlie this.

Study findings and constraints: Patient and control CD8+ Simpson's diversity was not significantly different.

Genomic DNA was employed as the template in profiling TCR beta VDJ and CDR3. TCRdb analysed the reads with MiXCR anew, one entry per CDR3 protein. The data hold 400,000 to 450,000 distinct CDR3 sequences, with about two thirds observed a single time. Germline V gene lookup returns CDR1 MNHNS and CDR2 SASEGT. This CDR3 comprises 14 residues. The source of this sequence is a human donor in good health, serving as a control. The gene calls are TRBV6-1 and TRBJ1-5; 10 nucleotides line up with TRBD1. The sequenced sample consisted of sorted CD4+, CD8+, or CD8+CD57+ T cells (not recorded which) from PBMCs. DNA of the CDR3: TGTGCTAGCAGTATGGACAGGGGGATCTCTCCCCAGCATTTT. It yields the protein CASSMDRGISPQHF.